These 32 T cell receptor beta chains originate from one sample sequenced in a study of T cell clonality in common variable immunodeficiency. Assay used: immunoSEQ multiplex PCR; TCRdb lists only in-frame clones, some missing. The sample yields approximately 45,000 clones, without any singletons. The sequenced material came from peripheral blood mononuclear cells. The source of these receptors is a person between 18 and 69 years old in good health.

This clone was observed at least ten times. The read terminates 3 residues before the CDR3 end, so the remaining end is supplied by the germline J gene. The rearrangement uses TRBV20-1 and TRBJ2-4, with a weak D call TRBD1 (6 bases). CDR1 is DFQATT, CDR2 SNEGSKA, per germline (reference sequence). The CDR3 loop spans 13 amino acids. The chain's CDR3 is CSAREEQGFGQYF. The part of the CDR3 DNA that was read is TGCAGTGCTAGAGAAGAACAGGGTTTTGGT.

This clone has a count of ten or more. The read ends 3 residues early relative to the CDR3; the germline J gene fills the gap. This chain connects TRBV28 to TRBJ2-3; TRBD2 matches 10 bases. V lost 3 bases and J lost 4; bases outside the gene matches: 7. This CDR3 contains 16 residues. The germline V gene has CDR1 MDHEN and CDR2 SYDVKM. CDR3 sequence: CASSFSQREGPDTQYF. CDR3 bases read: TGTGCCAGCAGTTTTTCCCAGCGGGAGGGCCCAGATACG.

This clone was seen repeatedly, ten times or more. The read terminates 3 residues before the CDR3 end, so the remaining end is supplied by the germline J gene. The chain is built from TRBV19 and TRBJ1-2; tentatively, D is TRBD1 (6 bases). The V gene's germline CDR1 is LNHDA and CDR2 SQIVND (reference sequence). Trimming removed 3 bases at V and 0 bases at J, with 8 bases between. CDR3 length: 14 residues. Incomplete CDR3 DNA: TGTGCCAGTAGTATGGACAGAACTAACTATGGC. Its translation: CASSMDRTNYG. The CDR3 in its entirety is CASSMDRTNYGYTF.

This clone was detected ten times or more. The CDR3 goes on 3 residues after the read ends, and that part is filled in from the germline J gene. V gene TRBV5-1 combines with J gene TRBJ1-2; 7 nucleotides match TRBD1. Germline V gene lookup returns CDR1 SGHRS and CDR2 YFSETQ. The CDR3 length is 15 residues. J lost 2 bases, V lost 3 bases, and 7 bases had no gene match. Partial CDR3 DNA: TGCGCCAGCAGCTCCCAAATGACAGGGAACTATGGC. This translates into CASSSQMTGNYG. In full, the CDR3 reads CASSSQMTGNYGYTF.

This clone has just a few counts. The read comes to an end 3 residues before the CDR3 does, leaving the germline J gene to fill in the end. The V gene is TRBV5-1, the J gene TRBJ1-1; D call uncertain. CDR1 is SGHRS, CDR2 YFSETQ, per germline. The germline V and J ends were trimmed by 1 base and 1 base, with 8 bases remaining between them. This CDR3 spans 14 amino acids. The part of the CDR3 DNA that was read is TGCGCCAGCAGCTTGATCCGGGGGAACACTGAA. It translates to CASSLIRGNTE. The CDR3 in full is CASSLIRGNTEAFF.

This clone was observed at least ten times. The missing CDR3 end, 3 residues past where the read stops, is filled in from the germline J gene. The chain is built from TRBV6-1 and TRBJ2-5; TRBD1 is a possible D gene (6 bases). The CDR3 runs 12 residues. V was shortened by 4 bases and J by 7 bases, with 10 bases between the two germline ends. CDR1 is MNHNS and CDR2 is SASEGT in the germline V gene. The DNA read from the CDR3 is TGTGCCAGCAGTGCCGGACAGACGACC. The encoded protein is CASSAGQTT. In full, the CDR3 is CASSAGQTTQYF.

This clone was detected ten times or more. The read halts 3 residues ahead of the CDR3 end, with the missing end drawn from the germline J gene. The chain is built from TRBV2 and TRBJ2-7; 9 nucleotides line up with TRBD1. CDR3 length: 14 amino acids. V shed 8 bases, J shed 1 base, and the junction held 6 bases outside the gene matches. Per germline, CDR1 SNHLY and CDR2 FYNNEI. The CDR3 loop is CASEAGTGSYEQYF. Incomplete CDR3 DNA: TGTGCCAGCGAGGCCGGGACAGGGTCCTACGAG.

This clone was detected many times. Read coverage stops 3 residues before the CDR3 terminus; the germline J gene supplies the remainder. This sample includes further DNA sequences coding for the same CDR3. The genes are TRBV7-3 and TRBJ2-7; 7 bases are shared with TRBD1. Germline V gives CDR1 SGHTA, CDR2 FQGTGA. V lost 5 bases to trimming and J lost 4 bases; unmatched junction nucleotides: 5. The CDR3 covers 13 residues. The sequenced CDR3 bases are TGTGCCAGCAGCCTTGAACAGGGGTACGAG. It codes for CASSLEQGYE. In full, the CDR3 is CASSLEQGYEQYF.

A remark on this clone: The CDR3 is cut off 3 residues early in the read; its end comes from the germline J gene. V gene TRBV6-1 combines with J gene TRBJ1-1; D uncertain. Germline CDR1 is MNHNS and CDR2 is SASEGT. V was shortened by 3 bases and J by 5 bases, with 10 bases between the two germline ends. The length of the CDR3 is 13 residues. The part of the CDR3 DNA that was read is TGTGCCAGCAGTGAGACGCAAGGGACTGAA. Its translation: CASSETQGTE. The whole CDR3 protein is CASSETQGTEAFF.

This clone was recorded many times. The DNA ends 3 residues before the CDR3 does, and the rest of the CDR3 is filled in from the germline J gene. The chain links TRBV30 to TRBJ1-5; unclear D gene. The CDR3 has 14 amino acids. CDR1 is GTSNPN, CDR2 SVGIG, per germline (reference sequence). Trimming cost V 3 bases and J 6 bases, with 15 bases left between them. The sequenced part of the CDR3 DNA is TGTGCCTGGAGCCCCACCAGGCCAACTCAGCCC. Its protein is CAWSPTRPTQP. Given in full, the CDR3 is CAWSPTRPTQPQHF. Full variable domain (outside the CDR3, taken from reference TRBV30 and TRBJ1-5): SQTIHQWPATLVQPVGSPLSLECTVEGTSNPNLYWYRQAAGRGLQLLFYSVGIGQISSEVPQNLSASRPQDRQFILSSKKLLLSDSGFYLCAWSPTRPTQPQHFGDGTRLSIL.

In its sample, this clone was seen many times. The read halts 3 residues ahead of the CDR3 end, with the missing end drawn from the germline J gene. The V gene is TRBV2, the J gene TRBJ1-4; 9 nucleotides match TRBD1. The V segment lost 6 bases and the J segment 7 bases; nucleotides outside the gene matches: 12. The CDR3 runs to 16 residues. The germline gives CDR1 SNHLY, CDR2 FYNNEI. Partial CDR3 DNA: TGTGCCAGCAGACCCCCGGGACAGGGTGGAGGTGAAAAA. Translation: CASRPPGQGGGEK. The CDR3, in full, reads CASRPPGQGGGEKLFF.

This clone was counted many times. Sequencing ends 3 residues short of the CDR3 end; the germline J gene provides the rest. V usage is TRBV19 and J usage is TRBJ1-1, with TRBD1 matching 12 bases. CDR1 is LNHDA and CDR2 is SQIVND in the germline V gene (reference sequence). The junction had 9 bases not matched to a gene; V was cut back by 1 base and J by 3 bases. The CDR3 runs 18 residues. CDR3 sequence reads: CASSIGGTGGAIDTEAFF. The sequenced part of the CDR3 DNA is TGTGCCAGTAGTATAGGCGGGACAGGGGGCGCGATTGACACTGAA.

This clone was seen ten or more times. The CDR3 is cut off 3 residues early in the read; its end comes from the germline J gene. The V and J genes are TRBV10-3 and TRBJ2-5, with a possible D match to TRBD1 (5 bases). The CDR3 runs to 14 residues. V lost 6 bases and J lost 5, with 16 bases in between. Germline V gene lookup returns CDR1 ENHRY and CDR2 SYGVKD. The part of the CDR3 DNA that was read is TGTGCCATCAGGGACGCTCAGGGTCGGGAGACC. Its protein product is CAIRDAQGRET. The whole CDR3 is CAIRDAQGRETQYF.

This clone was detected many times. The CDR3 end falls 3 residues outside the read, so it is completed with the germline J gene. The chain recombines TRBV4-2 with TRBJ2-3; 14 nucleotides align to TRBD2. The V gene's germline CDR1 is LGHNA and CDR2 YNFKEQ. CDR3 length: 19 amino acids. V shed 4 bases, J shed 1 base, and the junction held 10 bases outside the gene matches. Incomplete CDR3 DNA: TGTGCCAGCAGCCCAGGGACTAGCGGGGGCGTGGGTGGCACAGATACG. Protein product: CASSPGTSGGVGGTDT. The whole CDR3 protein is CASSPGTSGGVGGTDTQYF.

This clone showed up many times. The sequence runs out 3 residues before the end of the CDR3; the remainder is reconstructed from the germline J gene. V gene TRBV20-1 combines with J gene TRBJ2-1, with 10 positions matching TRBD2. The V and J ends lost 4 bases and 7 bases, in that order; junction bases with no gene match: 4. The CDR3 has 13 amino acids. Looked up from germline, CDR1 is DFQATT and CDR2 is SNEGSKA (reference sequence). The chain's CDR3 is CSATPSGRNEQFF. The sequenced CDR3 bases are TGCAGTGCTACTCCTAGCGGGAGAAATGAG.

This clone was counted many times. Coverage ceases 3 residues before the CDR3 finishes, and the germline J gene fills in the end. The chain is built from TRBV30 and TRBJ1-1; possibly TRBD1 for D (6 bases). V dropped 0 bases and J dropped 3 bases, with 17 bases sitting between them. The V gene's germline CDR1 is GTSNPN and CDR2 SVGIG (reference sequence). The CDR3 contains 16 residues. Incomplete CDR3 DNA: TGTGCCTGGAGTGTTCCTACCGGCAGGGGCCACACTGAA. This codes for CAWSVPTGRGHTE. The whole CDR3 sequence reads CAWSVPTGRGHTEAFF.

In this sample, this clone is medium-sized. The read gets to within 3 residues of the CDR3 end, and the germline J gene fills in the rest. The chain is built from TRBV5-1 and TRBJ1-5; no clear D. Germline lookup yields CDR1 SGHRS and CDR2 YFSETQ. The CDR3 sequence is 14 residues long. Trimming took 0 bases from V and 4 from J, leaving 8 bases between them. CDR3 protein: CASSLESLNQPQHF. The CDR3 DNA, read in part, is TGCGCCAGCAGCTTGGAGAGCCTTAATCAGCCC.

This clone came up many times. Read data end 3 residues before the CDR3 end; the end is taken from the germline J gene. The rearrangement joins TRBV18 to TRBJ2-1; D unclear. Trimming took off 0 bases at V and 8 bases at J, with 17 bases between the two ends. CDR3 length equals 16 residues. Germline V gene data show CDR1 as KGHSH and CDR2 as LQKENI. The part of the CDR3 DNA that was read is TGTGCCAGCTCACCACCGGTGCTATCCGGTAAAGATGAG. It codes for CASSPPVLSGKDE. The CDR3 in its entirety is CASSPPVLSGKDEQFF.

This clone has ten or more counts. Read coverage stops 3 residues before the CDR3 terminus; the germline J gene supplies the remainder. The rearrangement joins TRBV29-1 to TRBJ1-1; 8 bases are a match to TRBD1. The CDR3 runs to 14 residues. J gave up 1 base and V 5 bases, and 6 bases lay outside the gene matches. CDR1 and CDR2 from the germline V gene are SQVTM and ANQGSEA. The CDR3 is CSVQGQGQNTEAFF. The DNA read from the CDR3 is TGCAGCGTTCAAGGACAGGGACAGAACACTGAA.

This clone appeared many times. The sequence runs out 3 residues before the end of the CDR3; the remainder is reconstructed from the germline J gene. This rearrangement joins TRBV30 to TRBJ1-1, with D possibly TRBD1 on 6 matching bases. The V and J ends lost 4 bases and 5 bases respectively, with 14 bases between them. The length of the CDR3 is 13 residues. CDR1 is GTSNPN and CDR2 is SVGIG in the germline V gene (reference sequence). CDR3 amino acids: CAWTNRVETEAFF. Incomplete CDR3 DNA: TGTGCCTGGACAAACAGGGTAGAAACTGAA.

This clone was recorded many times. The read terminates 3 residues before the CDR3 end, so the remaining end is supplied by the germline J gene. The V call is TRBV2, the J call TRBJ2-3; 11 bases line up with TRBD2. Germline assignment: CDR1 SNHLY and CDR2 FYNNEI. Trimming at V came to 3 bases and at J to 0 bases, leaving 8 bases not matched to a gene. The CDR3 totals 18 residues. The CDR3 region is CASSDTSGSGGSTDTQYF. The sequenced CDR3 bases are TGTGCCAGCAGTGATACTAGCGGGAGTGGGGGTAGCACAGATACG. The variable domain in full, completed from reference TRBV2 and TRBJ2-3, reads EPEVTQTPSHQVTQMGQEVILRCVPISNHLYFYWYRQILGQKVEFLVSFYNNEISEKSEIFDDQFSVERPDGSNFTLKIRSTKLEDSAMYFCASSDTSGSGGSTDTQYFGPGTRLTVL.

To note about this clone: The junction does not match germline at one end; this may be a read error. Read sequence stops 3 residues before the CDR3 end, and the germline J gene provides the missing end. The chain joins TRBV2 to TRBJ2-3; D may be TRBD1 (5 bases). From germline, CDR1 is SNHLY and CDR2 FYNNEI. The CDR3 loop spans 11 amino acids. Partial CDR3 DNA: TGTGCCAGCAGTCCGACAGAGACG. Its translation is CASSPTET. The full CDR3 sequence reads CASSPTETQYF.

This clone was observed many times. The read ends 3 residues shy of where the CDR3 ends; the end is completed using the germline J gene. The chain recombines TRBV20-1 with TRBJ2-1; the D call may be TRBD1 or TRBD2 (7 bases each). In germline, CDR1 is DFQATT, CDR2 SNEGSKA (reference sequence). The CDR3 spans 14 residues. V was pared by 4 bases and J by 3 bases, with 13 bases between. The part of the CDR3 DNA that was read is TGCAGTGCTAACAGCGGGACAGTCTACAATGAG. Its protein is CSANSGTVYNE. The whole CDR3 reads CSANSGTVYNEQFF.

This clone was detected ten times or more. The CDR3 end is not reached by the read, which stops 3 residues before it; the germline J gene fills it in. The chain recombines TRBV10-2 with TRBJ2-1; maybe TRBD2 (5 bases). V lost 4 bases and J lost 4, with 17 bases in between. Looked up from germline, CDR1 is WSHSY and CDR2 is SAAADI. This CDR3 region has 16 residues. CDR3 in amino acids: CASSAASSAPYNEQFF. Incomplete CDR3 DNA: TGCGCCAGCAGTGCCGCTAGCTCTGCACCTTACAATGAG.

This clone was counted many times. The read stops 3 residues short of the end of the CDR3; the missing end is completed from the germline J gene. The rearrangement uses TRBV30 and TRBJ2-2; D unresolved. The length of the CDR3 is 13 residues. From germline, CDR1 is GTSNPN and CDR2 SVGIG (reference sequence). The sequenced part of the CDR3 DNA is TGTGCAAATGGGCAGGTGAACACCGGGGAG. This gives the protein CANGQVNTGE. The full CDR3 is CANGQVNTGELFF.

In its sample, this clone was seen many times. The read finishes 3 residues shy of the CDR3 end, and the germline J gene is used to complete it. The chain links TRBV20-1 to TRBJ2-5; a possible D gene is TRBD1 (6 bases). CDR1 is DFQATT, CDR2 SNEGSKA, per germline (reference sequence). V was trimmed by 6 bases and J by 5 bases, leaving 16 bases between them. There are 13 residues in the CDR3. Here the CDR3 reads CSAPAARGETQYF. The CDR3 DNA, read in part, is TGCAGTGCCCCAGCGGCTAGGGGGGAGACC.

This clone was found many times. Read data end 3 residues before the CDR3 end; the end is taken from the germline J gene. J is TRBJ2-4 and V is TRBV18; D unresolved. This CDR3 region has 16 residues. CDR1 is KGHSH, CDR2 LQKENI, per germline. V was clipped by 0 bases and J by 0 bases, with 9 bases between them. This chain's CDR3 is CASSPPVGQAKNIQYF. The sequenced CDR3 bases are TGTGCCAGCTCACCACCGGTGGGCCAAGCCAAAAACATT.

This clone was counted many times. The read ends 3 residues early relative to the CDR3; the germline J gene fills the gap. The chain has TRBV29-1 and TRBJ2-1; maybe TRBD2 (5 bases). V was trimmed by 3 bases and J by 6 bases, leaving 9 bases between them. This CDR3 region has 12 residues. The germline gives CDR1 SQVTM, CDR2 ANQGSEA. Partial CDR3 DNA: TGCAGCGTTGATCGCGGGCGCAATGAG. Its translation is CSVDRGRNE. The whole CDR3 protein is CSVDRGRNEQFF.

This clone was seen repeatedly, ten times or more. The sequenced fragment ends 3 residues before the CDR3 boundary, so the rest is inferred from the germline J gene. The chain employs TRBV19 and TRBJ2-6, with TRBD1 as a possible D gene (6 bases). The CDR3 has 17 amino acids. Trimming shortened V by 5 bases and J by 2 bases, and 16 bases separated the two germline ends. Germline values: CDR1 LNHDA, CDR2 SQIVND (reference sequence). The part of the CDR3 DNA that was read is TGTGCCAGTAGTCCCGAGAGGTCAGGGGCTGGGGCCAACGTC. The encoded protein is CASSPERSGAGANV. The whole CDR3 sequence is CASSPERSGAGANVLTF.

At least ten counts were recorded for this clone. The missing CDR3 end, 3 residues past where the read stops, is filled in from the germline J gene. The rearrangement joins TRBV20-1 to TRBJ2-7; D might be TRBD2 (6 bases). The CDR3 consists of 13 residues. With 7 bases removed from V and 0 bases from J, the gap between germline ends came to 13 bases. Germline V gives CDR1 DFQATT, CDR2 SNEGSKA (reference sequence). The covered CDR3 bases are TGCAGTGGTGGACGGGGGAGCTCCTACGAG. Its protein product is CSGGRGSSYE. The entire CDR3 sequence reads CSGGRGSSYEQYF.

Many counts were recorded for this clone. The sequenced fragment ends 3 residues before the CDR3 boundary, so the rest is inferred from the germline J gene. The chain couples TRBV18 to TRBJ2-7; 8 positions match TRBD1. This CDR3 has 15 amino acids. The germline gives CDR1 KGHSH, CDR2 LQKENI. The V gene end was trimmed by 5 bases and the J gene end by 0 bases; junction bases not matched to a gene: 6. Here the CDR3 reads CASSTRTGSSYEQYF. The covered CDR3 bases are TGTGCCAGCTCAACCCGGACAGGGAGCTCCTACGAG.

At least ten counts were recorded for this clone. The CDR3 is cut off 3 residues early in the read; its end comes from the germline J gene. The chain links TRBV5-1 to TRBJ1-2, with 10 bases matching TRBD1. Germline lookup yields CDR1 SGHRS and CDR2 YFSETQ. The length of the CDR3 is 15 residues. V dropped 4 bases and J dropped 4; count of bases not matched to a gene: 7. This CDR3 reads CASSAQGQGIYGYTF. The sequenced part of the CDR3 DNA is TGCGCCAGCAGCGCGCAGGGACAGGGGATCTATGGC.